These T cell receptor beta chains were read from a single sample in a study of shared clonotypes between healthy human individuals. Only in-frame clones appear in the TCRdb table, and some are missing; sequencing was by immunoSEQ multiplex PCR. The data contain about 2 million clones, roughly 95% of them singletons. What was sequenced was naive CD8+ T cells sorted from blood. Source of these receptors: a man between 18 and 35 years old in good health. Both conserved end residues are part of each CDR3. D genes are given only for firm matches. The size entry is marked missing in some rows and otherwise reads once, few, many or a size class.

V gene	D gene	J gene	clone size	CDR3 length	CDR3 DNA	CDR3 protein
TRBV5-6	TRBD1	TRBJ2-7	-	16	TGTGCCAGCACCTCCGGACAGGGGCTAAACTCCTACGAGCAGTACTTC	CASTSGQGLNSYEQYF
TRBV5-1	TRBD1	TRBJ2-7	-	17	TGCGCCAGCAGCTTGGGGGACGAACAGGGGTCAGGCTACGAGCAGTACTTC	CASSLGDEQGSGYEQYF
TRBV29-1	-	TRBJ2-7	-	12	TGCAGCGTTGACTCAGGGGCCTACGAGCAGTACTTC	CSVDSGAYEQYF
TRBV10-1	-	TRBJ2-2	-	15	TGCGCCAGCAGTTCTAGACTTTCTAACACCGGGGAGCTGTTTTTT	CASSSRLSNTGELFF
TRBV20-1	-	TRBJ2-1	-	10	TGCAGTGCTAGGATTAATGAGCAGTTCTTC	CSARINEQFF
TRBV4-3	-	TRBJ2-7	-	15	TGCGCCAGCAGCCAAGAATGGCAGGGAGGCTACGAGCAGTACTTC	CASSQEWQGGYEQYF
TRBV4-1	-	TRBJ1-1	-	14	TGCGCCAGCAGCCCAATCCTACGGGGCTACGAAGCTTTCTTT	CASSPILRGYEAFF
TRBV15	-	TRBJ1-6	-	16	TGTGCCACCAGCAGAGCCTCGACTGTTTATAATTCACCCCTCCACTTT	CATSRASTVYNSPLHF
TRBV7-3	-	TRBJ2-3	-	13	TGTGCCAGCAGCTCTGAGACAGGAGATACGCAGTATTTT	CASSSETGDTQYF
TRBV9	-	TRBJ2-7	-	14	TGTGCCAGCAGCGTAGGAGCGGAAGCCTACGAGCAGTACTTC	CASSVGAEAYEQYF
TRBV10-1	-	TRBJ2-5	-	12	TGCGCCAGCAGTGACCCCGGAGAGACCCAGTACTTC	CASSDPGETQYF
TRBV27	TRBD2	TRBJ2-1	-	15	TGTGCCAGCAGTTTAGGCGGGGGGGCCAGCAATGAGCAGTTCTTC	CASSLGGGASNEQFF
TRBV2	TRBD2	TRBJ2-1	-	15	TGTGCCAGCAGTGAAACTAGCGGGGCTTACAATGAGCAGTTCTTC	CASSETSGAYNEQFF
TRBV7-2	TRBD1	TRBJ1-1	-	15	TGTGCCAGCAGCCACCACCGACAGGGGAACACTGAAGCTTTCTTT	CASSHHRQGNTEAFF
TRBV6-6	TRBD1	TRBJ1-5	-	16	TGTGCCAGCAGTTTTCGGACAGGCGATAGCAATCAGCCCCAGCATTTT	CASSFRTGDSNQPQHF
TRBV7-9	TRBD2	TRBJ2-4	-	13	TGTGCCAGCAGGGGACTAGTTTCAGACATTCAGTACTTC	CASRGLVSDIQYF
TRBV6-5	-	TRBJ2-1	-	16	TGTGCCAGCAGTTACTCAGCAGGGGATTCCTACAATGAGCAGTTCTTC	CASSYSAGDSYNEQFF
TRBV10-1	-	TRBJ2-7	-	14	TGCGCCAGCAGTGAATCAGGGGCCCCGGACGAGCAGTACTTC	CASSESGAPDEQYF
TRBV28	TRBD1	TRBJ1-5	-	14	TGTGCCAGCAGTTGGACAGGGCAAGGGCAGCCCCAGCATTTT	CASSWTGQGQPQHF
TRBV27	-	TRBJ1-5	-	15	TGTGCCAGCAGTTCCGGTCAGGGAGGGAATCAGCCCCAGCATTTT	CASSSGQGGNQPQHF
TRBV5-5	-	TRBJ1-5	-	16	TGTGCCAGCAGCAAGGAGGGGAGCCACCCAAATCAGCCCCAGCATTTT	CASSKEGSHPNQPQHF
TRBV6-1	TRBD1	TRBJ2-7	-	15	TGTGCCAGCAGGACCCTCGGCGACAGGGGTTACGAGCAGTACTTC	CASRTLGDRGYEQYF
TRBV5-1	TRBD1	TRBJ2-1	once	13	TGCGCCAGCAGCCTGGGACAGGGGTTTGAGCAGTTCTTC	CASSLGQGFEQFF
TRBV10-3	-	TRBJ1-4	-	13	TGTGCCATCAGTGAAGCAACTAATGAAAAACTGTTTTTT	CAISEATNEKLFF
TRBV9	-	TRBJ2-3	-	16	TGTGCCAGCAGCGTAGGGTGGGGGGCAATGACAGATACGCAGTATTTT	CASSVGWGAMTDTQYF
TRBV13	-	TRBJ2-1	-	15	TGTGCCAGCAGCCGGGGCGGGACTGGGGACAATGAGCAGTTCTTC	CASSRGGTGDNEQFF
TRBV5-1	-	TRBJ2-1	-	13	TGCGCCAGCGGGAAAGATACTGACAATGAGCAGTTCTTC	CASGKDTDNEQFF
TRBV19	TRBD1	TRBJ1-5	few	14	TGTGCCACCGCCGAGGGACAGGAGAATCAGCCCCAGCATTTT	CATAEGQENQPQHF
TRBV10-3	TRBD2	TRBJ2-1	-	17	TGTGCCATAAGGACTAGCGGGAATCAATTTTCCTACAATGAGCAGTTCTTC	CAIRTSGNQFSYNEQFF
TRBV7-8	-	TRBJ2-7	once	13	TGTGCCAGCAGCTTGTTGGAATCCTACGAGCAGTACTTC	CASSLLESYEQYF
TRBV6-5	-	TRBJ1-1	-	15	TGTGCCAGCAGTTATGGTCACGACGGGAGCACTGAAGCTTTCTTT	CASSYGHDGSTEAFF
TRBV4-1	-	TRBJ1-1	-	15	TGCGCCAGCAGCCAGAGCAGCCTGGGGAACACTGAAGCTTTCTTT	CASSQSSLGNTEAFF
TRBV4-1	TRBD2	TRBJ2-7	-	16	TGCGCCAGCAGCCCCCGGGTAGCGGGGGACTACTACGAGCAGTACTTC	CASSPRVAGDYYEQYF
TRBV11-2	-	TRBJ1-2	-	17	TGTGCCAGCAGCTTAGACCCCTCGTTTGGAGCTAACTATGGCTACACCTTC	CASSLDPSFGANYGYTF
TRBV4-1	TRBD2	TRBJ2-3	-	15	TGCGCCAGCAGCCGGGCCTCGGGGGGGACAGATACGCAGTATTTT	CASSRASGGTDTQYF
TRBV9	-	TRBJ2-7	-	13	TGTGCCAGCAGCGCACAGGGTTCCTACGAGCAGTACTTC	CASSAQGSYEQYF
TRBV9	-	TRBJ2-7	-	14	TGTGCCAGCAGCGAGGGACACGCGAGCTACGAGCAGTACTTC	CASSEGHASYEQYF
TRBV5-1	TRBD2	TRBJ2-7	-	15	TGCGCCAGCAGTTGGACGGCTAGCGGGACCTACGAGCAGTACTTC	CASSWTASGTYEQYF
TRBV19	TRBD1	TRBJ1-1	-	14	TGTGCCAGTAGGGAGACAGGGGGCGTCACTGAAGCTTTCTTT	CASRETGGVTEAFF
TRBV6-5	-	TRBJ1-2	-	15	TGTGCCAGCAGTTGGGGAGGGCTACTCAACTATGGCTACACCTTC	CASSWGGLLNYGYTF
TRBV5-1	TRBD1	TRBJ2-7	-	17	TGCGCCAGCAGCTTGGATTTTATGACAGGGGAGAATGACGAGCAGTACTTC	CASSLDFMTGENDEQYF
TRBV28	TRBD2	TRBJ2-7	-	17	TGTGCCACCGCGCAGGGGTCCTACGGGGGGGACCGCTACGAGCAGTACTTC	CATAQGSYGGDRYEQYF
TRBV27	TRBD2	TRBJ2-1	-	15	TGTGCCAGCAGTTTACTAGCGGGGGGTTTGGATGAGCAGTTCTTC	CASSLLAGGLDEQFF
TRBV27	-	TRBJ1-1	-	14	TGTGCCAGCAGTCCGTTGAACATGAACACTGAAGCTTTCTTT	CASSPLNMNTEAFF
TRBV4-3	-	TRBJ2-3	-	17	TGCGCCAGCAGCCAAGACTGGGACGGAGGCCCCACAAATACGCAGTATTTT	CASSQDWDGGPTNTQYF
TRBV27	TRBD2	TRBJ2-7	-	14	TGTGCCAGCAGTCCGGGACTAGCGGGATACGAGCAGTACTTC	CASSPGLAGYEQYF
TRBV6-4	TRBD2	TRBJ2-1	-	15	TGTGCCAGCAGTGACTCGACTAGCGGGAGCAATGAGCAGTTCTTC	CASSDSTSGSNEQFF
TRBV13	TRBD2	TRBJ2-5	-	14	TGTGCCAGCAGCTCGCGGGGGGGCCTGGAGACCCAGTACTTC	CASSSRGGLETQYF
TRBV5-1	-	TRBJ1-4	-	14	TGCGCCAGCAGCAGCCAGGGATCTAATGAAAAACTGTTTTTT	CASSSQGSNEKLFF